This T cell receptor beta chain stems from a study of blood T cell repertoires in COVID-19 (dated by TCRdb to about 2020). In terms of the full investigation: Samples covering the acute and convalescent phases of COVID-19 were provided by collaborators in the United States, Italy and Spain. The material from the prospective study consisted of cDNA or gDNA derived from T cells, B-cell-depleted T cells, or PBMCs. Deeply sampled blood TCRbeta repertoires from subjects exposed to, actively infected with, or recovered from COVID-19 were included in the dataset. The repertoires were made available in a free public database intended to serve as a resource for research on the immune response to SARS-CoV-2. Samples were obtained from the ongoing ImmuneRACE study (first 160 participants) and from some 1,200 subjects provided by 6 global collaborators. Sample metadata almost always included a de-identified subject ID, COVID-19 status, age in years and sex. Where HLA class I and class II types were available, the types were taken from metadata supplied by the sample provider, not from assay-based typing. Summary of the overall study and its limitations: The quantity of clinical and demographic metadata differed by source and by participant and was supplied without curation.

One collaborating source in Seattle enrolled patients during active infection and followed them longitudinally through the course of disease. Collaborating institutions collected whole blood in K2EDTA tubes following their own protocols. Collaborator samples were shipped for TCRbeta analysis as frozen whole blood, isolated PBMCs, or DNA extracted from either sample type. On this clone itself: Its binding antigen is unknown. Per-nucleotide qualities are absent, and no much larger clonotype sits a single base away.

For this chain, trimming is 6 bases at the V end and 7 bases at the J end, and the number of junction bases without a gene match is 13. The CDR3 contains 15 residues, cysteine and phenylalanine counted. Only the CDR3 portion is preserved as DNA: 45 bases, with reading frame beginning at the first base. Looking up the germline V gene yields CDR1 SNHLY and CDR2 FYNNEI. The immunoSEQ Assay, a bias-controlled multiplex PCR, was used to amplify TCRbeta CDR3 regions from genomic DNA. The study's processing was this. Nucleated cell counts per sample were estimated from amplification of reference gene primers within the assay. To quantify the absolute abundance of each unique TCRbeta CDR3 rearrangement, sequence reads were collapsed and filtered. Productive Simpson clonality was computed per sample as the square root of Simpson's diversity index over productive rearrangements. TCRdb stores this immuneACCESS table with in-frame sequences only. Part of the clones is absent; in the studies checked, under half of the shortfall reflects unresolved V genes, and no reason is known for the rest. From that table come the V and J calls and clone size; the DNA was used to work out D and trimming. This sample is represented by over 250,000 clones; roughly nine tenths of them were singletons. 2% to 2.5% of the sample lies in the top ten.

Recombination connected TRBV2 to TRBJ1-2; 8 nucleotides in the junction match TRBD1. This receptor was taken from a woman in her twenties or thirties with COVID-19, enrolled during active disease. Sequenced material: peripheral blood. The CDR3 sequence is CASRDIGQGRSGYTF. DNA sequence: TGTGCCAGCAGAGATATCGGACAGGGTAGAAGTGGCTACACCTTC.